The T cell receptor beta chain described here comes from a study of blood T cell repertoires in COVID-19. Across the study: Samples of COVID-19 (acute and convalescent) were obtained from the United States, Italy and Spain.

Produced via immunoSEQ multiplex PCR; TCRdb's table is partial and in-frame only. In the table there are a few hundred thousand clones, 70% to 90% of which are singletons. The germline V gene has CDR1 MNHEY and CDR2 SVGEGT. This CDR3 comprises 15 residues. The V segment lost 5 bases and the J segment 8 bases; nucleotides outside the gene matches: 12. The sequence was collected from a woman aged 45 to 65 with COVID-19, enrolled during active disease. This chain joins TRBV6-2 or TRBV6-3 and TRBJ2-3, with 8 bases identical to TRBD2. The sequenced sample was peripheral blood. The CDR3 region is CASSTPGLEGGTQYF. The CDR3 DNA sequence: TGTGCCAGCAGTACCCCGGGACTAGAAGGAGGTACGCAGTATTTT.